This T cell receptor (beta chain) was sequenced in a study of monozygotic twins with inflammatory bowel disease. With regard to this clonotype: Its target is not known.

Study-wide points: Among the T cells, different subtypes could not be distinguished.

The template was total RNA from whole blood, with no T cell sorting. This CDR3 contains 11 residues. Each CDR3 protein gets one entry in TCRdb, which reprocessed the 5' RACE reads and gives no DNA. The listing contains 350,000 to 500,000 distinct CDR3 sequences. The specimen sequenced was blood. The rearrangement uses TRBV23-1 and TRBJ1-5; TCRdb selects TRBD1, and the lack of DNA leaves this call unchecked. TRBV23-1 is placed among ORFs of uncertain function. The receptor was isolated from a human donor with ulcerative colitis or Crohn's disease, or a healthy co-twin of an affected twin (not recorded which). CDR3 region: CARDRDQPQHF.